Listed below are T cell receptor beta chains from one sample, sequenced in a study of identical twins. MiXCR, run by TCRdb on the 5' RACE reads, gives a single entry per CDR3 protein. The sample shows 1.5 million to 2 million distinct CDR3 sequences, about 32% of them seen only once. Sequenced material: cord blood. The receptors originated from a newborn girl in good health. CDR3s include the opening cysteine and the closing phenylalanine or tryptophan. D genes are given only for firm matches. Not all rows give a size; the values are once, few, many and, for expanded clones, a class.

D gene | J gene | V gene | CDR3 length | clone size | CDR3 DNA | CDR3 protein
. | TRBJ2-5 | TRBV7-2 | 14 | . | TGTGCCAGCAGCTTTGTAGCGTTCCAAGAGACCCAGTACTTC | CASSFVAFQETQYF
TRBD1 | TRBJ2-5 | TRBV2 | 15 | . | TGTGCCAGCAAGCTCGAGCAGGGGGCGTATGAGACCCAGTACTTC | CASKLEQGAYETQYF
TRBD2 | TRBJ2-5 | TRBV5-1 | 15 | . | TGCGCTAGCAGCTTGATAGCCGGGGGGTTCAATGAGCAGTACTTC | CASSLIAGGFNEQYF
. | TRBJ2-5 | TRBV27 | 15 | . | TGTGCCAGCAGTTTATCGGAAGTTTCACGGGAGACCCAGTACTTC | CASSLSEVSRETQYF
TRBD1 | TRBJ1-5 | TRBV20-1 | 14 | . | TGCAGTGTCGACGGGACAGGGAGCAATCAGCCCCAGCATTTT | CSVDGTGSNQPQHF
. | TRBJ1-2 | TRBV12-1 | 13 | . | TGTGCCAGCAGCTTTTCCCCAGGGAATGGCTACACCTTC | CASSFSPGNGYTF
. | TRBJ1-1 | TRBV5-1 | 14 | . | TGCGCCAGCAGACCGGCAGGGCTGAACACTGAAGCTTTCTTT | CASRPAGLNTEAFF
. | TRBJ2-1 | TRBV20-1 | 15 | few | TGCAGTGCTAGACGTAGCGGAAGGCTCTACAATGAGCAGTTCTTC | CSARRSGRLYNEQFF
TRBD1 | TRBJ1-4 | TRBV27 | 15 | few | TGTGCCAGCAGACCCACAGGGGCCCCACGTGAAAAACTGTTTTTT | CASRPTGAPREKLFF
. | TRBJ2-1 | TRBV12-3/TRBV12-4 | 12 | . | TGTGCCAGCGGGGGTATCTTCGGTGAGCAGTTCTTC | CASGGIFGEQFF
TRBD2 | TRBJ2-3 | TRBV10-3 | 15 | few | TGTGCCATCAGGACGACTAGCGGTGACACAGATACGCAGTATTTT | CAIRTTSGDTDTQYF
TRBD1 | TRBJ2-4 | TRBV20-1 | 16 | . | TGCAGTGCTCCCGCCCCGGGACAGGGCAACAAAAACATTCAGTACTTC | CSAPAPGQGNKNIQYF
. | TRBJ2-1 | TRBV9 | 15 | few | TGTGCCAGCAGCCCACTGCGGGGCCCATACAATGAGCAGTTCTTC | CASSPLRGPYNEQFF
. | TRBJ2-3 | TRBV5-1 | 15 | few | TGCGCCAGCAGCTTGGAAGGGAAGGGGCCAGATACGCAGTATTTT | CASSLEGKGPDTQYF
TRBD2 | TRBJ2-7 | TRBV12-3/TRBV12-4 | 14 | many | TGTGCCAGCAGCCCGACTAGCGGGTTCTACGAGCAGTACTTC | CASSPTSGFYEQYF
TRBD1 | TRBJ2-5 | TRBV27 | 14 | few | TGTGCCAGCAGTCCCGAGGGACAGTCTGAGACCCAGTACTTC | CASSPEGQSETQYF
. | TRBJ1-1 | TRBV7-2 | 14 | . | TGTGCCAGCAGCCTACGGGTTCAGAACACTGAAGCTTTCTTT | CASSLRVQNTEAFF
. | TRBJ2-1 | TRBV29-1 | 15 | few | TGCAGCGTAAATGCAGGGCAGGCTGCAACCAATGAGCAGTTCTTC | CSVNAGQAATNEQFF
TRBD2 | TRBJ2-5 | TRBV7-8 | 15 | . | TGTGCCAGCAGCTTGAGCGGGGGGGCTTTAGAGACCCAGTACTTC | CASSLSGGALETQYF
. | TRBJ1-6 | TRBV25-1 | 15 | . | TGTGCCAGCAGTGATACGGCAGGGTATAATTCACCCCTCCACTTT | CASSDTAGYNSPLHF
. | TRBJ1-1 | TRBV3-1 | 16 | few | TGTGCCAGCAGCCAAGATTCAGGGTGGGGAAACACTGAAGCTTTCTTT | CASSQDSGWGNTEAFF
TRBD2 | TRBJ2-5 | TRBV6-1 | 13 | . | TGTGCCAGCACCGCTAGCGGGAGAAGTGAGCAGTACTTC | CASTASGRSEQYF
. | TRBJ2-7 | TRBV29-1 | 13 | . | TGCAGCGTTGGGGGCAGGGATTCCTACGAGCAGTACTTC | CSVGGRDSYEQYF
TRBD1 | TRBJ2-5 | TRBV28 | 14 | . | TGTGCCAGCAAGGAGGACAGGATAACCTACGAGCTGTACTTC | CASKEDRITYELYF
TRBD2 | TRBJ2-7 | TRBV20-1 | 14 | . | TGCAGTGCTACTAGCGGGGGCCCTACCTACGAGCAGTACTTC | CSATSGGPTYEQYF
. | TRBJ2-7 | TRBV6-2/TRBV6-3 | 15 | . | TGTGCCAGCAGTTCCCCGGGACAAACCGTCCACGAGCAGTACTTC | CASSSPGQTVHEQYF
TRBD1 | TRBJ1-2 | TRBV7-2 | 14 | . | TGTGCCAGCAGCTTCACCGACAGGGGGTCGGGCTACACCTTC | CASSFTDRGSGYTF
TRBD2 | TRBJ2-2 | TRBV6-6 | 16 | few | TGTGCCAGCAGTAATAGCGGGAGGGCGTGGACCGGGGAGCTGTTTTTT | CASSNSGRAWTGELFF
TRBD2 | TRBJ2-6 | TRBV6-1 | 17 | few | TGTGCCTCAATCCCGGGGGGGTCATTACTCGGGGCCAACGTCCTGACTTTC | CASIPGGSLLGANVLTF
. | TRBJ1-5 | TRBV5-1 | 15 | . | TGCGCCAGCAGCTCACGAGGGGATGGCAATCAGCCCCAGCATTTT | CASSSRGDGNQPQHF
TRBD1 | TRBJ1-2 | TRBV6-5 | 15 | few | TGTGCTAGCACCCCTTTACGACAGGGGAGCTATGGCTACACCTTC | CASTPLRQGSYGYTF
TRBD1 | TRBJ1-6 | TRBV27 | 16 | . | TGTGCCAGCAGTTTATCGGGGACAGGGCTAGGATCACCCCTCCACTTT | CASSLSGTGLGSPLHF
TRBD2 | TRBJ2-1 | TRBV20-1 | 15 | . | TGCAGTGCTAGTGAGAGCGGGGTCTCCTACAATGAGCAGTTCTTC | CSASESGVSYNEQFF
TRBD2 | TRBJ2-3 | TRBV29-1 | 15 | few | TGCAGCGTCCAAGTAGGTAGCGGGGGAACAGATACGCAGTATTTT | CSVQVGSGGTDTQYF
. | TRBJ2-1 | TRBV12-3/TRBV12-4 | 13 | . | TGTGCCAGCAACTCGATGGGGCGGAATGAGCAGTTCTTC | CASNSMGRNEQFF
. | TRBJ1-1 | TRBV29-1 | 11 | . | TGCAGCGTTGAGGGCCTTTCCGAAGCTTTCTTT | CSVEGLSEAFF
. | TRBJ2-7 | TRBV2 | 11 | once | TGTGCCAGCAATGGTGACTACGAGCACTACTTC | CASNGDYEHYF
. | TRBJ1-2 | TRBV24-1 | 11 | . | TGTGCCACCAGTGCTGGGGAGGGCTACACCTTC | CATSAGEGYTF
. | TRBJ1-2 | TRBV27 | 16 | many | TGTGCCAGCAGTTTTAGGTCGACAGCGACCTATGGCTACATCACCTTC | CASSFRSTATYGYITF
TRBD1 | TRBJ1-5 | TRBV27 | 15 | few | TGTGCCAGCAGTTTTGGCAGGGGGCCTGGACAGCCCCAGCATTTT | CASSFGRGPGQPQHF
. | TRBJ2-4 | TRBV7-2 | 14 | . | TGTGCCAGCAGCTTAGGGACTCCGATGAACATTCAGTACTTC | CASSLGTPMNIQYF
. | TRBJ2-7 | TRBV13 | 13 | few | TGTGCCAGCAGCCGCCCGGAATACAATGAGCAGTACTTC | CASSRPEYNEQYF
TRBD2 | TRBJ2-1 | TRBV2 | 16 | . | TGTGCCAGCGGGACTAGCGGGGGGGCGTCCTACAATGAGCAGTTCTTC | CASGTSGGASYNEQFF
TRBD2 | TRBJ2-7 | TRBV10-2 | 14 | . | TGCGCCAGCAAAGGTAGCGGGGGGGCCCTCGAGCAGTACTTC | CASKGSGGALEQYF
. | TRBJ1-6 | TRBV12-5 | 12 | few | TGTGCTAGTGGCACTCCGGGTTCACCCCTCCACTTT | CASGTPGSPLHF
. | TRBJ1-5 | TRBV25-1 | 16 | . | TGTGCCAGCAGTGGGGGCCCTGGAGGGGGAAATCAGCCCCAGCATTTT | CASSGGPGGGNQPQHF
TRBD1 | TRBJ2-3 | TRBV29-1 | 15 | many | TGCAGCGTTGCAGGGACAGACTCTAGCACAGATACGCAGTATTTT | CSVAGTDSSTDTQYF
. | TRBJ1-1 | TRBV6-1 | 13 | . | TGTGCCAGCAGTCCCTCAATGGCCACTGAAGCTTTCTTT | CASSPSMATEAFF
TRBD1 | TRBJ1-1 | TRBV5-1 | 15 | . | TGCGCCAGCAGCACCTCACAGGGGGCCCGGACTGAAGCTTTCTTT | CASSTSQGARTEAFF
. | TRBJ1-1 | TRBV27 | 13 | . | TGTGCCAGCAGACTGGTGCCGAACACTGAAGCTTTCTTT | CASRLVPNTEAFF
TRBD1 | TRBJ2-6 | TRBV28 | 15 | few | TGTGCCAGCAGTTTAGGTTCAGGGGGCCGAAACGTCCTGACTTTC | CASSLGSGGRNVLTF
TRBD2 | TRBJ2-7 | TRBV3-1 | 15 | few | TGTGCCAGCAGCCATGGGACTAGCGGGAGCGACGAGCAGTACTTC | CASSHGTSGSDEQYF